A selection of T cell receptor beta chains follows, all from one sample in a study of response to subunit inactivated influenza vaccine. TCRdb itself ran the RT-PCR reads through MiXCR, one entry per CDR3 protein. This sample has 500,000 to 600,000 distinct CDR3 sequences, with 15% to 20% found just once. This sample comprised CD4+ T cells sorted from PBMCs, obtained around 25 months after vaccination. The receptors originated from a man aged 45 to 70 who received an inactivated influenza vaccine. The CDR3 runs from the conserved cysteine through the conserved F or W. D genes are given only for firm matches. Expanded clones are given a class, and other clones once, few, many or no size at all.

TRBJ2-1 12 TRBV20-1 few - TGCAGTGCCCCCGCTAACAACAATGAGCAGTTCTTC CSAPANNNEQFF
TRBJ1-1 14 TRBV20-1 few - TGCAGTGCTCCCCGGGGAGAGGGCTACACTGAAGCTTTCTTT CSAPRGEGYTEAFF
TRBJ2-2 13 TRBV20-1 few - TGCAGTGCTTATCTCAGGGGAACCGGGGAGCTGTTTTTT CSAYLRGTGELFF
TRBJ1-2 13 TRBV20-1 - - TGCAGTGCTAGAGACACAGGGTTTGATGGCTACACCTTC CSARDTGFDGYTF
TRBJ2-4 14 TRBV20-1 - TRBD1 TGCAGTGCCCCGGGACAGGGGATCAGAAACATTCAGTACTTC CSAPGQGIRNIQYF
TRBJ2-3 16 TRBV12-3/TRBV12-4 - TRBD2 TGTGCCAGCAGTCCCCTACTAGCGGGAGTAACGGATACGCAGTATTTT CASSPLLAGVTDTQYF
TRBJ2-1 16 TRBV15 many - TGTGCCACCCCCATCCAGGGCCGGAGCTCCTACAATGAGCAGTTCTTC CATPIQGRSSYNEQFF
TRBJ2-3 16 TRBV7-2 - TRBD2 TGTGCCAGCAGCTTAGCGCGCGGGGGGGAGGCAGATACGCAGTATTTT CASSLARGGEADTQYF
TRBJ2-5 12 TRBV10-3 - - TGTGCCATCAGGGAGGGCACAGAGACCCAGTACTTC CAIREGTETQYF
TRBJ2-1 16 TRBV24-1 - - TGTGCCACCAGTGATTTGGGGACGTCCTCCTACAATGAGCAGTTCTTC CATSDLGTSSYNEQFF
TRBJ2-3 14 TRBV5-1 - - TGCGCCAGCAGCCAGGACACCACCCAGGATACGCAGTATTTT CASSQDTTQDTQYF